The rows below give T cell receptor beta chains drawn from one sample of a study of cytotoxic CD8 clonotypes in ibrutinib-treated CLL. Sequencing was performed with immunoSEQ multiplex PCR; in TCRdb, only in-frame clones are kept and a portion is missing. The repertoire holds roughly 160,000 clones, with 81% as singletons. The specimen comprised PBMCs, sampled after 12 months of ibrutinib treatment. The receptors derive from a human donor with chronic lymphocytic leukemia. Each CDR3 is given with its conserved first and last residue. The D gene is left open where the match is weak.

j_call	cdr3_length	v_call	d_call	cdr3_nt	cdr3_aa
TRBJ2-1	16	TRBV5-3	TRBD2	TGTGCCAGAAGCCGCACTAGCGGGCGCACCTACAATGAGCAGTTCTTC	CARSRTSGRTYNEQFF
TRBJ2-1	14	TRBV4-3	-	TGCGCCAGCAGCCTCGGACATCTGCGCAATGAGCAGTTCTTC	CASSLGHLRNEQFF
TRBJ1-4	14	TRBV5-4	TRBD1	TGTGCCAGCAGCTTGCCCGGACAGGGTGGAAAACTGTTTTTT	CASSLPGQGGKLFF
TRBJ1-1	13	TRBV28	-	TGTGCCAGCAGTACCCCAGGGGCCACTGAAGCTTTCTTT	CASSTPGATEAFF
TRBJ2-5	15	TRBV7-2	TRBD1	TGTGCCAGCAGCTTGAACAGGGGGCTGCAAGAGACCCAGTACTTC	CASSLNRGLQETQYF
TRBJ2-2	14	TRBV7-6	-	TGTGCCAGCAACGTTGACAGCTCCACCGGGGAGCTGTTTTTT	CASNVDSSTGELFF
TRBJ1-5	14	TRBV27	-	TGTGCCAGCAGTTCCCAGACGGTTACGGAGCCCCAGCATTTT	CASSSQTVTEPQHF
TRBJ2-7	13	TRBV19	-	TGTGCCAGTAGTATGGAGAGGGCATACGAGCAGTACTTC	CASSMERAYEQYF
TRBJ2-5	17	TRBV7-2	-	TGTGCCAGCAGCTTAAGGGGTTTTCAAGCGATACAAGAGACCCAGTACTTC	CASSLRGFQAIQETQYF
TRBJ1-4	15	TRBV7-9	-	TGTGCCAGCAGCATCTCCGGGACCGGGATGGGGAAACTGTTTTTT	CASSISGTGMGKLFF
TRBJ2-1	11	TRBV5-6	-	TGTGCCAGCAGCTCCCAGGGTGAGCAGTTCTTC	CASSSQGEQFF
TRBJ2-7	14	TRBV28	TRBD2	TGTGCCAGCAGCCTTAGCGGGGGGGCCTACGAGCAGTACTTC	CASSLSGGAYEQYF